Sequencing of this T cell receptor beta chain was carried out in a study of early T cells in non-severe SARS-CoV-2 infection. Study context: It was bulk RNA from unsorted whole blood that was sequenced, and the chains were unpaired. The study's findings and limits: CD4 and private specificities were missed by VDJdb matching, which favored anti-spike CD8 responses.

The table lists this clonotype with many counts. Its antigen is unknown. V lost 6 bases and J lost 3, with 8 bases in between. The CDR3 spans 12 residues. Looked up from germline, CDR1 is MNHEY and CDR2 is SVGAGI. Attached unique molecular identifiers marked individual cDNA molecules. MiXCR, run by TCRdb on the 5' RACE reads, gives a single entry per CDR3 protein. The sample has around 28,000 distinct CDR3 sequences, about 4% seen once. The TCR was taken from an adult who was a healthcare worker with PCR-confirmed SARS-CoV-2 infection or an uninfected control (not recorded which). The gene calls are TRBV6-5 and TRBJ1-2; D gene ambiguous. Material: whole blood. This CDR3 is CASRGMDYGYTF. The CDR3 coding sequence is TGTGCCAGCAGGGGCATGGACTATGGCTACACCTTC.